This T cell receptor beta chain was documented in a study of CD8+ T cells in alopecia areata. Overall study context: Tofacitinib administration to treated patients was oral, at 5 to 10 mg twice daily.

Extraction and reverse transcription of RNA yielded cDNA as the sequencing template. Sequencing was performed with immunoSEQ multiplex PCR; in TCRdb, only in-frame clones are kept and a portion is missing. The top ten clones hold roughly a fifth of a sample with about 150,000 clones, approximately 53% of them seen once. The junction had 3 bases not matched to a gene; V was cut back by 3 bases and J by 3 bases. This CDR3 contains 15 residues. The germline gives CDR1 MGHRA, CDR2 YSYEKL. This receptor was taken from a human donor with alopecia areata. This chain connects TRBV4-1 to TRBJ2-3, with 10 bases that match TRBD2. Sample: CD8+ T cells sorted from blood, taken at week 0. CDR3 in DNA: TGCGCCAGCAGCCAGAATAGCGGGGGGACAGATACGCAGTATTTT. It translates to CASSQNSGGTDTQYF.